The sample holds many counts of the clone carrying this T cell receptor beta chain. Its antigen is not known. The sample comes from a study of T cells in Graves' hyperthyroidism and ophthalmopathy. Findings of the study overall: Before onset, by a median of around six months, the model predicted ophthalmopathy. By a 13 V-J model, ophthalmopathy was set apart from stable hyperthyroidism.

TCR beta CDR3 regions were amplified from RNA. When the TCR CDR3 underwent first-round RT-PCR, the HTBI primer set was used. TCRdb reanalysed the multiplex PCR reads using MiXCR and keeps one entry per CDR3 protein. The table has some 600,000 distinct CDR3 sequences, over 11% seen once; the top ten hold less than 6%. Patients showing uncontrolled infection, other autoimmune disease, pregnancy or lactation were ineligible. Each diagnosis was grounded in clinical symptoms, serum thyroxine and TRAb, thyroid ultrasound, and orbital computed tomography. The CDR3 is 13 residues long. In germline, CDR1 is MDHEN, CDR2 SYDVKM. V lost 6 bases to trimming and J lost 7 bases, with 15 bases between them.

The sequence derives from a woman aged 30 to 39 with Graves' hyperthyroidism that later progressed to Graves' ophthalmopathy. The chain joins TRBV28 to TRBJ1-1; a weak D match, TRBD1 (6 bases). The sequencing input was blood. The CDR3: CASRQPDRLEAFF. The CDR3 nucleotides read TGTGCCAGCAGGCAGCCAGACAGGCTTGAAGCTTTCTTT.